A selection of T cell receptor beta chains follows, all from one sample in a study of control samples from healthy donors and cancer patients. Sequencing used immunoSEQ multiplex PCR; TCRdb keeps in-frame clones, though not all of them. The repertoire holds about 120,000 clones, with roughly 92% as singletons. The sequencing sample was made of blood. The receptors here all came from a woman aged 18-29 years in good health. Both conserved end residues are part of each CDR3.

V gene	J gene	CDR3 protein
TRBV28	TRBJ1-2	CASSFSRGGYTF
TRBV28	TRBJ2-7	CASSLNPSGLTEQYF
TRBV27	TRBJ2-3	CASSLLGTDTQYF
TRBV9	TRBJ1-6	CASSDPGQGALENSPLHF
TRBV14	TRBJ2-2	CASSQLGGNTGELFF
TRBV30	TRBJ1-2	CAWREEGEYGYTF
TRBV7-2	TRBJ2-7	CASSLADRGRWQYF
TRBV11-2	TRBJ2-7	CASSPRRVGVAGSYEQYF
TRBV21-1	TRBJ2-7	CASSKVTSGGYEQYF
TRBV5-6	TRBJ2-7	CASSQNRYEQYF
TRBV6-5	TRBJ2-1	CASSYLGLDRPEQFF
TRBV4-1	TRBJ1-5	CASSQDGRNSNQPQHF
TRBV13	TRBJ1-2	CASSLNRGRLGHYGYTF
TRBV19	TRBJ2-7	CASSIGLGKDEQYF
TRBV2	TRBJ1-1	CASSEDLTDTEAFF
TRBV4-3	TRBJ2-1	CASSPEDADRGLGNEQFF
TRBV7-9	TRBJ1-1	CASSSLVGTEAFF
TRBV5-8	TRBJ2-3	CASSLGQGPSTDTQYF